The 10 T cell receptor beta chains listed next were all sequenced from one sample in a study of blood T cells in healthy people across ages. For the second PCR, which ran for about 7 to 11 cycles, a sample-barcoded 5' primer and a J-beta primer mix were used. From the 5' RACE reads, TCRdb called clonotypes with MiXCR, one entry per CDR3 protein. The sample lists 780,000 or so distinct CDR3 sequences, 56% occurring once. The sequencing input was blood. The receptors originated from a man in his forties in good health.

The chain links TRBV5-1 to TRBJ1-6; 8 bases agree with TRBD1. V lost 3 bases, J lost 5 bases, and 7 bases stayed unmatched. This CDR3 spans 16 amino acids. Looked up from germline, CDR1 is SGHRS and CDR2 is YFSETQ. The CDR3 spells CASSSRTGTDNSPLHF. The CDR3, as DNA: TGCGCCAGCAGCTCGCGGACAGGGACGGATAATTCACCCCTCCACTTT.

CDR3 bases: TGCAGCGTTGATCAGACAGTGAACTCTGGGGCCAACGTCCTGACTTTC. As protein: CSVDQTVNSGANVLTF. The genes are TRBV29-1 and TRBJ2-6; a possible D gene is TRBD1 (5 bases). Per the germline V gene, CDR1 is SQVTM and CDR2 is ANQGSEA. V lost 3 bases and J lost 0, with 12 bases in between. The CDR3 is 16 amino acids.

The chain joins TRBV7-3 to TRBJ1-2; 8 bases line up with TRBD1. The V gene end was trimmed by 4 bases and the J gene end by 7 bases; junction bases not matched to a gene: 5. This CDR3 has 13 amino acids. Germline V CDR1 and CDR2: SGHTA, FQGTGA. In DNA form, the CDR3 reads TGTGCCAGCAGCTCGACAGGGGTTGCTGGCTACACCTTC. This sequence encodes CASSSTGVAGYTF.

The chain is built from TRBV7-9 and TRBJ2-7, with TRBD1 matching 8 bases. V gave up 4 bases and J gave up 3 bases; unmatched junction bases: 8. This CDR3 is built from 15 residues. Per the germline V gene, CDR1 is SEHNR and CDR2 is FQNEAQ (reference sequence). CDR3 nucleotide sequence: TGTGCCAGCAGCTGCCCTCGGACAGGGAACTACGAGCAGTACTTC. Translating it yields CASSCPRTGNYEQYF.

CDR3 DNA sequence: TGTGCCAGCAGTCAAATAAGACAGGCTGCGGGAAACACCATATATTTT. Encoded protein: CASSQIRQAAGNTIYF. V usage is TRBV2 and J usage is TRBJ1-3; TRBD1 is a possible D gene (6 bases). Per the germline V gene, CDR1 is SNHLY and CDR2 is FYNNEI. The CDR3 has 16 amino acids. V lost 5 bases and J 4 bases, leaving 18 bases between the germline ends.

This clonotype was seen a few times. The chain combines TRBV6-1 with TRBJ2-7, with 7 bases lining up with TRBD1. The V gene end was trimmed by 2 bases and the J gene end by 0 bases; junction bases not matched to a gene: 4. Germline CDR1 is MNHNS and CDR2 is SASEGT. The CDR3 runs to 15 residues. CDR3 nucleotide sequence: TGTGCCAGCAGTGAACTGGGACAGACCTCCTACGAGCAGTACTTC. This encodes CASSELGQTSYEQYF.

The V and J genes are TRBV15 and TRBJ2-7; TRBD2 matches 8 bases. CDR1 is LNHNV, CDR2 YYDKDF, per germline (reference sequence). The CDR3 sequence is 16 residues long. V shed 0 bases and J 0 bases; nucleotides not matched to a gene: 4. Here the CDR3 reads CATSRDPAGVSYEQYF. The CDR3 region has the DNA TGTGCCACCAGCAGAGACCCAGCGGGAGTCTCCTACGAGCAGTACTTC.

This chain joins TRBV10-2 and TRBJ2-7; D not resolved. Trimming left V 0 bases short and J 0 bases short, with 9 bases between. CDR1 and CDR2 (germline): WSHSY, SAAADI. The CDR3 loop spans 15 amino acids. The CDR3 loop reads CASSESEVTSYEQYF. DNA for the CDR3: TGCGCCAGCAGTGAGTCTGAGGTAACCTCCTACGAGCAGTACTTC.

V and J are TRBV27 and TRBJ2-1; 10 nucleotides line up with TRBD2. The CDR3 length is 15 residues. V lost 3 bases to trimming and J lost 13 bases; unmatched junction nucleotides: 12. Germline V gives CDR1 MNHEY, CDR2 SMNVEV (reference sequence). The CDR3 DNA is TGTGCCAGCAGTTTCCAAACTAGCGGGGTTTCTTATCAGTTCTTC. Its translation: CASSFQTSGVSYQFF.

This chain links TRBV2 with TRBJ1-2; possible D gene TRBD1, 6 bases. The ends were cut back, 6 bases at V and 8 bases at J, with 16 bases in the middle. The CDR3 extends over 13 amino acids. Germline V lookup: CDR1 SNHLY, CDR2 FYNNEI. The CDR3: CASRLNRAEGYTF. CDR3 DNA sequence: TGTGCCAGCAGACTCAACAGGGCTGAGGGCTACACCTTC.